This T cell receptor (beta chain) was found in a study of blood T cell repertoires in COVID-19. The wider study: The study drew acute and convalescent COVID-19 samples from the United States, Italy and Spain. In each case, the material was cDNA or gDNA derived from T cells, B-cell-depleted T cells, or PBMCs.

As processed by the authors: Estimates of nucleated cell counts were drawn from the amplification of reference gene primers. Using immunoSEQ multiplex PCR, the repertoire was profiled, and TCRdb retains in-frame clones only, with some absent. That table gives V, J and clone size, and the DNA gave D and trimming. The sample holds 300,000 or so clones, 88% seen once. CDR1 is WNHNN and CDR2 is SYGVQD in the germline V gene (reference sequence). The CDR3 is made up of 15 amino acids. V was cut by 3 bases and J by 1 base, with 12 bases left in between. Sample: peripheral blood. J is TRBJ1-1 and V is TRBV10-1; tentatively, D is TRBD1 (5 bases). The clonotype originates from a young woman who had recovered from COVID-19. The CDR3 is CASSDPRGKNTEAFF. In DNA, the CDR3 is TGCGCCAGCAGTGACCCGCGGGGCAAGAACACTGAAGCTTTCTTT.